The T cell receptor (beta chain) under discussion was sequenced for a study of T cells after yellow fever vaccination (dated by TCRdb to 2018 to 2020). About the study as a whole: Libraries from fractions with low cell numbers were prepared with the SMART-Seq v4 Ultra Low Input RNA kit. To follow T-cell clones before and after both primary and booster YFV17D yellow fever vaccination, bulk TCR alpha and beta repertoires underwent longitudinal sequencing. Two healthy male donors, one aged 18 to 29 and one aged 30 to 40 years, made up the cohort. Bulk PBMC replicates and cell subsets were isolated from blood drawn at multiple timepoints before and after both primary and secondary immunization. Study-level results and caveats: Because abundant contaminating clonotypes from the bulk population could be contained in FACS-sorted repertoires, computational filtering was required. Most clones expanded after primary vaccination were re-detected after the booster (around 96% of CD4 and around nine tenths of CD8), suggesting broad memory maintenance. A small share of clonotypes occurred in both CD4 and CD8 compartments, likely arising from convergent recombination. The secondary T-cell response was found to be weaker but faster than the primary response, with a peak reached on day 5 rather than on day 15. Only a couple of donors were included in the study, so the extent to which the findings can be generalized is limited.

This clonotype has a handful of counts. Its specific antigen is unknown. Base qualities were left out, and no much larger clone turns up one base away. Read against the paper, the sample's treatment or condition label means: live attenuated yellow fever vaccine strain. A standard Ficoll-Paque protocol was used to isolate PBMCs from peripheral blood. Dynabeads CD4 and CD8 positive selection kits were used to isolate CD4 and CD8 T-cell fractions. RNA was extracted with TriZol from bulk PBMCs, CD4 and CD8 fractions, and dextramer-positive and dextramer-negative fractions. Synthesis of TCR cDNA relied on 5'RACE template switching, a step that introduced a universal primer site along with unique molecular identifiers. Priming for cDNA synthesis came from both the TCR alpha and TCR beta constant segments. Library amplification involved two PCR steps, and the second step added sample barcodes and sequencing adapters. Sequencing of libraries was performed on Illumina HiSeq 2500 (2x100 bp) or NovaSeq (2x150 bp). On the authors' methods: Reads were demultiplexed and collapsed into UMI consensus sequences with MIGEC, and V(D)J alignment was performed with MiXCR. Vaccine-responding clonotypes were defined with edgeR using replicate PBMC samples, requiring FDR below 0.01 and a log2 fold change above 5 up to day 15. Each bulk clonotype received a CD4 or CD8 identity based on whether the sequenced CD4 or CD8 repertoire contained that clonotype at higher abundance. TCRdb took the public reads, trimmed them with fastp at Q25, ran MiXCR for clone calling and kept in-frame beta chains. Each entry merges the rows of one CDR3 protein and shows their most common DNA and genes. TCRdb, not the authors, supplied the V and J calls. This sample lists tens of thousands of distinct CDR3 sequences; around 7.9% were detected once. The ten largest clones represent approximately 30% of the sample.

Here the sequenced sample was CD8+ T cells sorted from PBMCs, taken more than 8 days after the first yellow fever vaccination. This sequence was found in a man younger than 30 who received the YFV17D yellow fever vaccine.

The sequenced DNA: TGCGCCAGCAGCCAAGATGGCGGGGGGGCCCCAGATACGCAGTATTTT. Translated, it reads CASSQDGGGAPDTQYF. The rearranged chain carries TRBV4-3 and TRBJ2-3; 9 bases in between match TRBD2. Unmatched junction bases come to 5, with V trimmed by 0 bases and J by 4 bases. The CDR3 spans 16 residues, from the cysteine through the phenylalanine. Only the CDR3 DNA is retained, 48 bases long and in frame from the first base. According to the germline V gene, CDR1 reads LGHNA and CDR2 reads YSLEER.